This TCR beta chain comes out of a study of blood T cell repertoires in COVID-19. Trimming cost V 2 bases and J 7 bases; bases outside gene matches: 3. The CDR3 totals 13 residues. Germline V gene sequence: CDR1 SGHTA, CDR2 FQGNSA. Original handling: Estimates of nucleated cell counts were drawn from the amplification of reference gene primers. Sequenced by immunoSEQ multiplex PCR; TCRdb stores in-frame clones only, minus some. V, J and clone size are taken as reported in that table, and D and trimming were inferred from the DNA itself. This sample has about 410,000 clones; around nine tenths occur once, and the top ten carry roughly 1.4%.

Sequencing used peripheral blood. The source of this sequence is a middle-aged woman with COVID-19, enrolled during active disease. The gene calls are TRBV7-2 and TRBJ1-2, with 8 bases lining up with TRBD1. The CDR3 DNA follows: TGTGCCAGCAGCTTAACCGGACAGGGTGGCTACACCTTC. Protein sequence: CASSLTGQGGYTF.